This TCR beta chain was identified during a study of T-cell memory formation after mild COVID-19. Across the whole study: Across donors, TCR clusters were largely donor specific.

Regarding the study as a whole: Some responding clones appeared in pre-infection memory, suggesting cross-reactive memory joined. CD4+ contracting clones lay mainly in CM and EM, CD8+ ones in EMRA.

This clonotype has only a few counts. Its antigen is as yet unknown. With constant-segment primers, 5'RACE yielded cDNA libraries of TCR alpha and TCR beta that carried sample barcodes and UMIs. TCRdb reprocessed the 5' RACE reads via MiXCR and lists one record per CDR3 protein. The table includes hundreds of thousands of distinct CDR3 sequences, less than 25% detected once. Germline CDR1 PRHDT, CDR2 FYEKMQ (reference sequence). J was trimmed by 4 bases and V by 6 bases; bases with no gene match: 5. This CDR3 spans 15 amino acids. This rearrangement joins TRBV13 to TRBJ2-1; 11 bases are a match to TRBD2. This TCR derives from an adult woman who had mild COVID-19 (a few samples of this study predate the infection). Cell type and time point are not known. Input material: PBMCs or a T cell subset sorted from them (not recorded which). The CDR3 coding sequence is TGTGCCAGCAGTTGGACTAGCGGGCAATACAATGAGCAGTTCTTC. As protein: CASSWTSGQYNEQFF.